This T cell receptor (beta chain) was captured by sequencing in a study of blood T cell repertoires in COVID-19 (dated by TCRdb to the early 2020s). Study-wide context: Samples covering the acute and convalescent phases of COVID-19 were provided by collaborators in the United States, Italy and Spain. Where available, HLA class I and class II types were taken from metadata supplied by the sample provider and were not determined by assay-based typing. A freely available public database, intended as a resource for researchers studying the immune response to SARS-CoV-2, is where the repertoires were released. The material from the prospective study consisted of cDNA or gDNA derived from T cells, B-cell-depleted T cells, or PBMCs. Subjects who had been exposed to COVID-19, were actively infected with it, or had recovered from it provided the deeply sampled blood TCRbeta repertoires that made up the dataset. The sample metadata nearly always contained a de-identified subject ID, COVID-19 status, age in years and sex. The samples were drawn from two sources: the first 160 participants of the ongoing ImmuneRACE study, and 1,254 subjects contributed by 6 global collaborators. Results and caveats for the whole study, not just this receptor: How much clinical and demographic metadata was included differed by source and by participant, and the metadata was provided uncurated.

The cysteine opens and the phenylalanine closes a CDR3 of 16 amino acids. Of the read, only the CDR3 DNA is kept; its 48 bases are in frame from base 1. From the germline V gene, CDR1 is SNHLY and CDR2 is FYNNEI. V is pruned by 10 bases and J by 5 bases, leaving 16 bases of the junction without a gene match. Comment on this clone: Its antigen is currently not known. The input lacks base qualities; no much larger clone sits a single base away.

Whole blood was collected in K2EDTA tubes by collaborating institutions according to the institutions' own protocols. For TCRbeta analysis, collaborator samples were shipped as frozen whole blood, as isolated PBMCs, or as DNA extracted from either sample type. TCRbeta CDR3 regions were amplified from genomic DNA using the immunoSEQ Assay, a bias-controlled multiplex PCR. Processing in the source paper ran as follows. The number of nucleated cells in each sample was estimated by amplification of reference gene primers within the assay. To quantify the absolute abundance of each unique TCRbeta CDR3 rearrangement, sequence reads were collapsed and filtered. For each sample, productive Simpson clonality was calculated by taking the square root of Simpson's diversity index across productive rearrangements. TCRdb's version of the immuneACCESS table is confined to in-frame rearrangements and falls short of the full clone set. An unresolved V gene accounts for under half of the shortfall where checked; the remainder is of unknown origin. The V and J calls and clone size were taken over from that table, and D and trimming were inferred from the DNA. The sample table records about 180,000 clones; 90% of these occur just once. Approximately 0.48% of the sample is held by the ten biggest clonotypes.

The specimen sequenced was peripheral blood. Recombination linked TRBV2 to TRBJ2-3, with 9 bases in between that match TRBD1. The sequence was obtained from a middle-aged man with acute or convalescent COVID-19. The CDR3 here reads CAMAGTGTSRGDTQYF. The DNA sequence is TGTGCCATGGCCGGGACAGGGACCTCCCGCGGAGATACGCAGTATTTT.